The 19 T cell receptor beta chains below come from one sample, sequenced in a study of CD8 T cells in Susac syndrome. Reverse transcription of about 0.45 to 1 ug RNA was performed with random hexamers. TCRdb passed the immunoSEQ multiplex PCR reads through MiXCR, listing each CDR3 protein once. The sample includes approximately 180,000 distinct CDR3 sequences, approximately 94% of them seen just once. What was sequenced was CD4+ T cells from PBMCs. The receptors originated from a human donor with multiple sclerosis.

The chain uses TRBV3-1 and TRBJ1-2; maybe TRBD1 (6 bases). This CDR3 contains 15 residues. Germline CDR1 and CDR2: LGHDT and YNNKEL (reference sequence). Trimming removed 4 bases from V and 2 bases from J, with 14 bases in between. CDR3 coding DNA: TGTGCCAGCAGCCGAGGACAGCATCAGAACTATGGCTACACCTTC. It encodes CASSRGQHQNYGYTF.

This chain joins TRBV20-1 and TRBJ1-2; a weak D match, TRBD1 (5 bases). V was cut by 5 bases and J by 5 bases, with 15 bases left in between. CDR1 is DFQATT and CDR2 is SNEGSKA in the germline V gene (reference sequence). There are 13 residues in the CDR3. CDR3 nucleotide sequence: TGCAGTGCTCCCTTCCCCGGGGGGTATGGCTACACCTTC. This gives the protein CSAPFPGGYGYTF.

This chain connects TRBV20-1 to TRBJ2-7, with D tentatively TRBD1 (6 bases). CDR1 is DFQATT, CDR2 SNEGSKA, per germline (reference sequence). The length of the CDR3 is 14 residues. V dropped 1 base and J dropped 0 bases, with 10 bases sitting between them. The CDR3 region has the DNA TGCAGTGCTAGAGTAGTACAGGGCTCCTACGAGCAGTACTTC. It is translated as CSARVVQGSYEQYF.

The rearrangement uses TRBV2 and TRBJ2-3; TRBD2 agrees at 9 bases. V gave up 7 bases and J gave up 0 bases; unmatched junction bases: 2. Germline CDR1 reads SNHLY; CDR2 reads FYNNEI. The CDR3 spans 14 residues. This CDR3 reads CASKTSGSTDTQYF. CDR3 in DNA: TGTGCCAGCAAAACTAGCGGGAGCACAGATACGCAGTATTTT. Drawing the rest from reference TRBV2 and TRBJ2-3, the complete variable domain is EPEVTQTPSHQVTQMGQEVILRCVPISNHLYFYWYRQILGQKVEFLVSFYNNEISEKSEIFDDQFSVERPDGSNFTLKIRSTKLEDSAMYFCASKTSGSTDTQYFGPGTRLTVL.

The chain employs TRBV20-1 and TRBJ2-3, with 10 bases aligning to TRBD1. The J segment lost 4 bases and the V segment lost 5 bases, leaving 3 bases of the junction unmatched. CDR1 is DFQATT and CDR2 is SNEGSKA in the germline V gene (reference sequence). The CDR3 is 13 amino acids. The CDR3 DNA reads TGCAGTGCTTGGGACAGGGGTTCAGATACGCAGTATTTT. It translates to CSAWDRGSDTQYF.

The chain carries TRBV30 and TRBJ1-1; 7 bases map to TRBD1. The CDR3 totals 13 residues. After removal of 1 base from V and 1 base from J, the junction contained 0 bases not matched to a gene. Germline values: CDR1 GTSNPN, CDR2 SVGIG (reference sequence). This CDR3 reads CAWSGQGNTEAFF. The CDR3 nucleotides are TGTGCCTGGAGTGGACAGGGGAACACTGAAGCTTTCTTT.

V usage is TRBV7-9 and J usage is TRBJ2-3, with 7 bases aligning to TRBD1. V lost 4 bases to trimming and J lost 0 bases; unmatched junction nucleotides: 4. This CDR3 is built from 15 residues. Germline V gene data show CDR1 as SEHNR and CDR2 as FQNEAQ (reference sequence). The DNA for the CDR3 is TGTGCCAGCAGCTCCGGACAGGTTAGCACAGATACGCAGTATTTT. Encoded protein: CASSSGQVSTDTQYF. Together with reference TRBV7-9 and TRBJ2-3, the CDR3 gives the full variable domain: DTGVSQNPRHKITKRGQNVTFRCDPISEHNRLYWYRQTLGQGPEFLTYFQNEAQLEKSRLLSDRFSAERPKGSFSTLEIQRTEQGDSAMYLCASSSGQVSTDTQYFGPGTRLTVL.

The CDR3: CASSLAPVTVPNYGYTF. The CDR3 DNA follows: TGTGCCAGCAGCTTAGCTCCTGTGACAGTTCCTAACTATGGCTACACCTTC. The chain couples TRBV7-3 to TRBJ1-2; D is possibly TRBD1 (5 bases). V lost 2 bases to trimming and J lost 0 bases, with 16 bases between them. The CDR3 is made up of 17 amino acids. Germline CDR1 SGHTA, CDR2 FQGTGA. The complete variable domain, with remaining parts taken from reference TRBV7-3 and TRBJ1-2, reads GAGVSQTPSNKVTEKGKYVELRCDPISGHTALYWYRQSLGQGPEFLIYFQGTGAADDSGLPNDRFFAVRPEGSVSTLKIQRTERGDSAVYLCASSLAPVTVPNYGYTFGSGTRLTVV.

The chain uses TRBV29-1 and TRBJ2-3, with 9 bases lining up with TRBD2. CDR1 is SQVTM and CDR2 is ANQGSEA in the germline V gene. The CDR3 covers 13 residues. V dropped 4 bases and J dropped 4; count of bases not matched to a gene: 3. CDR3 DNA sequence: TGCAGCGTTGTAAAGCGGGGGGCAGATACGCAGTATTTT. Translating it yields CSVVKRGADTQYF.

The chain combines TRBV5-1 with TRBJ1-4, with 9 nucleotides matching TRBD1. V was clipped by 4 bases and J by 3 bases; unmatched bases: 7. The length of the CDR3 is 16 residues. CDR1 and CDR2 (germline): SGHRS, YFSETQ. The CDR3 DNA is TGCGCCAGCAGCCAGATGACAGGGGGTGCTAATGAAAAACTGTTTTTT. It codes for CASSQMTGGANEKLFF.

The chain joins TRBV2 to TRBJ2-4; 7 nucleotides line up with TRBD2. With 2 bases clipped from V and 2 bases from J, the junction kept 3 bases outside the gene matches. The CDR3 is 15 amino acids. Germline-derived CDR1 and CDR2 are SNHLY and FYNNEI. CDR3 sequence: CASSEQGLPKNIQYF. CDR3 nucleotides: TGTGCCAGCAGTGAACAGGGACTACCCAAAAACATTCAGTACTTC.

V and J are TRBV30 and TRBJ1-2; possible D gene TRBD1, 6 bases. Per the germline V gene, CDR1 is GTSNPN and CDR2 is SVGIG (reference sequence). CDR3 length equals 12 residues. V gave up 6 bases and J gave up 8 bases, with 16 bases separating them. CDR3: CACPGKGGGYTF. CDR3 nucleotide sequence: TGTGCCTGCCCCGGTAAGGGGGGCGGCTACACCTTC.

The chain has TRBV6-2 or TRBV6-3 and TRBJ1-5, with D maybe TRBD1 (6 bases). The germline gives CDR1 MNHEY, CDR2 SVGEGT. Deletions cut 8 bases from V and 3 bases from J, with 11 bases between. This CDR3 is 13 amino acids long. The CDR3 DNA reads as TGTGCCAGCGGTCGACAGGTCAATCAGCCCCAGCATTTT. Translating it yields CASGRQVNQPQHF.

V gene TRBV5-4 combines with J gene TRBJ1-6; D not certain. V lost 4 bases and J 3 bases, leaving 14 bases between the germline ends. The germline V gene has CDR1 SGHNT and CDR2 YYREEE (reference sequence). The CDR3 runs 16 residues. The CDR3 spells CASSQEPALYNSPLHF. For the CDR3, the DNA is TGTGCCAGCAGCCAAGAGCCAGCCCTCTATAATTCACCCCTCCACTTT.

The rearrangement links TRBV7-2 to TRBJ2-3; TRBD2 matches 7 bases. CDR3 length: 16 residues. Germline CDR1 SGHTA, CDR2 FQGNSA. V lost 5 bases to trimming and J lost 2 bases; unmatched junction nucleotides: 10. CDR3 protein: CASSPGGTSATDTQYF. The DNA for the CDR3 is TGTGCCAGCAGCCCCGGAGGAACTAGCGCCACAGATACGCAGTATTTT.

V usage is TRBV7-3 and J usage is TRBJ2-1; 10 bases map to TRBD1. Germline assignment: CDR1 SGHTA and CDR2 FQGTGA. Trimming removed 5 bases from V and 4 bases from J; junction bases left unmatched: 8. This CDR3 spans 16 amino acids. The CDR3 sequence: CASSLDRDRGYNEQFF. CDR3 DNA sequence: TGTGCCAGCAGCCTTGACCGGGACAGGGGTTACAATGAGCAGTTCTTC.

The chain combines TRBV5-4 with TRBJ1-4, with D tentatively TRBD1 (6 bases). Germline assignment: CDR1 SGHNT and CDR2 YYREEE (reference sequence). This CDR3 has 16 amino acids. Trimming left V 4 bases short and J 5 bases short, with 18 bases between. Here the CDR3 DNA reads TGTGCCAGCAGCCCCTTGAGTAAAAGGGGGAATGAAAAACTGTTTTTT. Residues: CASSPLSKRGNEKLFF.

The CDR3 loop is CASGGGGPYNEQFF. For the CDR3, the DNA is TGTGCCAGCGGAGGAGGGGGGCCCTACAATGAGCAGTTCTTC. V is TRBV2 and J is TRBJ2-1; D tentatively reads TRBD1 or TRBD2 (6 bases each). Germline V gene data show CDR1 as SNHLY and CDR2 as FYNNEI. Trimming removed 8 bases from V and 2 bases from J, with 13 bases in between. The CDR3 loop spans 14 amino acids.

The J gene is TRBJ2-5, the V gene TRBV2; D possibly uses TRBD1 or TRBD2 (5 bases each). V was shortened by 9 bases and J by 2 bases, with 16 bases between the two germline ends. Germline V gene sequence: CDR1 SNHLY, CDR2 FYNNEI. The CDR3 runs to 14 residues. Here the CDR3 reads CASGGLVGQETQYF. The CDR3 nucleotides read TGTGCCAGTGGGGGTTTAGTAGGTCAAGAGACCCAGTACTTC. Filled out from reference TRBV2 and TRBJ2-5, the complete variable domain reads EPEVTQTPSHQVTQMGQEVILRCVPISNHLYFYWYRQILGQKVEFLVSFYNNEISEKSEIFDDQFSVERPDGSNFTLKIRSTKLEDSAMYFCASGGLVGQETQYFGPGTRLLVL.